The next 25 T cell receptor beta chains were all read from a single sample in a study of CD8+CD57+ T cells in acquired aplastic anemia. Genomic DNA, serving as template, underwent TCR beta VDJ and CDR3 profiling. A single record per CDR3 protein comes from TCRdb applying MiXCR to the reads. Among roughly 420,000 distinct CDR3 sequences, under 80% were seen once, and the ten largest hold 4%. Sequenced input: sorted CD4+, CD8+, or CD8+CD57+ T cells (not recorded which) from PBMCs. All receptors come from a human donor in good health, serving as a control.

The rearrangement links TRBV7-6 to TRBJ2-5; D possibly matches TRBD1 or TRBD2 (6 bases each). Trimming left V 5 bases short and J 4 bases short, with 17 bases between. CDR3 size: 15 residues. The germline gives CDR1 SGHVS, CDR2 FNYEAQ. The CDR3 DNA follows: TGTGCCAGCAGCGTAGGAGGGACACAGGGAGAGACCCAGTACTTC. This encodes CASSVGGTQGETQYF.

This clonotype showed up just a few times. This rearrangement joins TRBV24-1 to TRBJ2-7; 9 positions agree with TRBD1. This CDR3 contains 13 residues. With V trimmed by 6 bases and J by 5 bases, 4 bases remained unmatched. CDR1 KGHDR and CDR2 SFDVKD come from the germline V gene. CDR3 DNA sequence: TGTGCCACCAGTAGGGGACAGGGAGACGAGCAGTACTTC. Translated: CATSRGQGDEQYF.

Only one count was recorded for this clonotype. The chain links TRBV15 to TRBJ1-2; 7 bases are a match to TRBD1. Germline CDR1 is LNHNV and CDR2 is YYDKDF (reference sequence). V trimming: 1 base; J trimming: 4 bases; junction bases outside the gene matches: 3. There are 14 residues in the CDR3. CDR3 DNA sequence: TGTGCCACCAGCAGAGGACAGGGCCTCTATGGCTACACCTTC. It translates to CATSRGQGLYGYTF.

This sequence joins TRBV7-2 and TRBJ2-4; D might be TRBD2 (6 bases). The J call may be faulty, since TRBJ2-7 better matches the DNA end. Germline V gene lookup returns CDR1 SGHTA and CDR2 FQGNSA. CDR3 length: 14 amino acids. For the CDR3, the DNA is TGTGCCAGTAGTGTATGGCGGGGCGCCTACGAGCAGTACTTC. Residues: CASSVWRGAYEQYF.

Only a few counts were recorded for this clonotype. The chain recombines TRBV7-2 with TRBJ2-5, with D perhaps assigned TRBD1 or TRBD2 (6 bases each). Germline V gene lookup returns CDR1 SGHTA and CDR2 FQGNSA. CDR3 length: 16 residues. V shed 5 bases and J shed 2 bases, with 18 bases lying between them. CDR3 in amino acids: CASSRFRGASQETQYF. The CDR3 bases are TGTGCCAGCAGCCGTTTTAGGGGGGCGTCACAAGAGACCCAGTACTTC.

This clonotype was observed at least ten times. This chain uses TRBV19 with TRBJ2-3; TRBD2 matches at 14 bases. CDR1 and CDR2 (germline): LNHDA, SQIVND (reference sequence). The length of the CDR3 is 17 residues. With V trimmed by 6 bases and J by 5 bases, 10 bases remained unmatched. CDR3 sequence (DNA): TGTGCCAGTAGCACCCCACGACTAGCGGGGGGGCTAGATACGCAGTATTTT. It translates to CASSTPRLAGGLDTQYF.

This clonotype was recorded many times. CDR3 loop: CASSHGHRSSYEQYF. DNA of the CDR3: TGCGCCAGCAGCCACGGACACAGGAGCTCCTACGAGCAGTACTTC. This chain links TRBV5-1 with TRBJ2-7, with a weak D call TRBD1 (5 bases). The germline gives CDR1 SGHRS, CDR2 YFSETQ. This CDR3 is built from 15 residues. V lost 4 bases, J lost 0 bases, and 14 bases lay in between. The full variable domain, with the rest looked up from reference TRBV5-1 and TRBJ2-7, is KAGVTQTPRYLIKTRGQQVTLSCSPISGHRSVSWYQQTPGQGLQFLFEYFSETQRNKGNFPGRFSGRQFSNSRSEMNVSTLELGDSALYLCASSHGHRSSYEQYFGPGTRLTVT.

This clonotype was observed a single time. The chain uses TRBV7-2 and TRBJ1-6; D is undetermined. Germline CDR1 SGHTA, CDR2 FQGNSA. Trimming shortened V by 5 bases and J by 12 bases, and 26 bases separated the two germline ends. CDR3 length equals 17 residues. CDR3 sequence reads: CASSPQNYEQYCGPLHF. For the CDR3, the DNA is TGTGCCAGCAGCCCACAGAACTACGAACAGTACTGTGGACCCCTCCACTTT.

There are many counts of this clonotype. The genes are TRBV3-1 and TRBJ1-1; TRBD1 is a possible D gene (6 bases). V lost 6 bases and J lost 7, with 12 bases in between. In germline, CDR1 is LGHDT, CDR2 YNNKEL (reference sequence). CDR3 length: 12 residues. The CDR3 DNA reads TGTGCCAGCAGGTCAGGGGCTTTTGAAGCTTTCTTT. The encoded protein is CASRSGAFEAFF.

The chain joins TRBV19 to TRBJ2-1, with TRBD1 as a possible D gene (5 bases). Germline values: CDR1 LNHDA, CDR2 SQIVND (reference sequence). The CDR3 runs 17 residues. Trimming took off 7 bases at V and 0 bases at J, with 19 bases between the two ends. The CDR3 region has the DNA TGTGCCAGTATGGGAATCAGGGTTAGGAGCTCCTACAATGAGCAGTTCTTC. Residues: CASMGIRVRSSYNEQFF.

The V gene is TRBV11-2, the J gene TRBJ2-1, with D perhaps TRBD1 or TRBD2 (5 bases each). Trimming cost V 5 bases and J 9 bases, with 20 bases left between them. Germline CDR1 is SGHAT and CDR2 is FQNNGV. There are 15 residues in the CDR3. CDR3 sequence (DNA): TGTGCCAGCAGCGCCGGGACCAACGGTTGGGCTGAGCAGTTCTTC. Translation gives CASSAGTNGWAEQFF.

This clonotype was observed at least ten times. The genes are TRBV20-1 and TRBJ2-3, with TRBD1 identical over 10 bases. Germline CDR1 reads DFQATT; CDR2 reads SNEGSKA (reference sequence). The CDR3 has 15 amino acids. Trimming took 0 bases from V and 6 from J; bases not matched to a gene: 6. The CDR3 coding sequence is TGCAGTGCTAGAGATCCGACAGGGGGCCGCGATACGCAGTATTTT. Its protein is CSARDPTGGRDTQYF.

The CDR3 protein is CASSWQGGITGELFF. The CDR3 DNA follows: TGTGCCAGCAGCTGGCAGGGGGGCATCACCGGGGAGCTGTTTTTT. V gene TRBV11-2 combines with J gene TRBJ2-2; D perhaps matches TRBD1 (7 bases). Looked up from germline, CDR1 is SGHAT and CDR2 is FQNNGV. The CDR3 covers 15 residues. The V gene lost 4 bases and the J gene lost 4 bases, with 13 bases spanning the gap.

The V call is TRBV20-1, the J call TRBJ1-5; D is ambiguous. Germline V CDR1 and CDR2: DFQATT, SNEGSKA (reference sequence). V was clipped by 6 bases and J by 0 bases, with 15 bases between them. The CDR3 has 15 amino acids. This chain's CDR3 is CSAGPGGYSNQPQHF. In DNA, the CDR3 is TGCAGTGCCGGGCCGGGTGGTTATAGCAATCAGCCCCAGCATTTT.

A single count supports this clonotype. The gene calls are TRBV9 and TRBJ2-1; D may correspond to TRBD1 or TRBD2 (5 bases each). Germline loops: CDR1 SGDLS, CDR2 YYNGEE. Trimming pared 4 bases from V and 12 bases from J, leaving 20 bases between. The CDR3 consists of 14 residues. The CDR3 coding sequence is TGTGCCAGCAGCTTAGCGACAGCTTCGCTTGCGCAGTTCTTC. Translating gives CASSLATASLAQFF.

Of note for this clonotype: A junction boundary mismatches the germline segment, possibly from a read error. This chain connects TRBV25-1 to TRBJ2-7, with D tentatively TRBD1 or TRBD2 (5 bases each). The CDR3 spans 9 residues. CDR1 MGHDK and CDR2 SYGVNS come from the germline V gene. In nucleotides, the CDR3 is TGTGCCAGCATAAGGGACGGATATTTC. The encoded protein is CASIRDGYF.

The V and J genes are TRBV20-1 and TRBJ2-7; the D gene could be TRBD1 or TRBD2 (6 bases each). The V and J ends lost 4 bases and 6 bases respectively, with 19 bases between them. Germline CDR1 reads DFQATT; CDR2 reads SNEGSKA (reference sequence). The CDR3 covers 14 residues. The CDR3, as DNA: TGCAGTGCTAAGGGCGGGACACAGGCCCTCGAGCAGTACTTC. It encodes CSAKGGTQALEQYF.

As to this clonotype: It is unclear where the CDR3 begins or ends on the DNA, so no DNA is shown, and the CDR3 is as TCRdb lists it. This chain links TRBV7-9 with TRBJ2-7. The CDR3 sequence runs 14 residues, both termini included. CDR1 SEHNR and CDR2 FQNEAQ come from the germline V gene (reference sequence). The CDR3: CASSDVCEQYFRPF.

V usage is TRBV19 and J usage is TRBJ2-1, with D perhaps TRBD1 or TRBD2 (5 bases each). V was pared by 3 bases and J by 0 bases, with 6 bases between. CDR1 is LNHDA and CDR2 is SQIVND in the germline V gene (reference sequence). The CDR3 is 14 amino acids. CDR3 nucleotides: TGTGCCAGTAGTATCGGGGCCTCCTACAATGAGCAGTTCTTC. It encodes CASSIGASYNEQFF.

The table lists this clonotype with a count of one. This rearrangement joins TRBV9 to TRBJ2-3, with 7 nucleotides matching TRBD2. The CDR3 extends over 17 amino acids. The V gene end was trimmed by 2 bases and the J gene end by 7 bases; junction bases not matched to a gene: 16. Germline CDR1 is SGDLS and CDR2 is YYNGEE. The CDR3 spells CASSVSGTIWDTHTQYF. As DNA, the CDR3 is TGTGCCAGCAGCGTCTCCGGGACTATCTGGGATACGCATACGCAGTATTTT.

The genes are TRBV20-1 and TRBJ2-7, with 8 positions matching TRBD2. The ends lost 7 bases at V and 2 bases at J; junction bases unmatched: 19. Germline values: CDR1 DFQATT, CDR2 SNEGSKA (reference sequence). This CDR3 has 17 residues. The CDR3 coding sequence is TGCAGTGGTACTATCCCGGGAGCGGGGGAGGGCGCCTACGAGCAGTACTTC. Its translation: CSGTIPGAGEGAYEQYF.

Details on this clonotype: At one end the junction does not follow the germline gene, possibly because of a read error. The chain links TRBV9 to TRBJ1-1; unclear D gene. The germline V gene encodes CDR1 SGDLS and CDR2 YYNGEE. This CDR3 has 10 amino acids. The CDR3 nucleotides are TGTGCCAGCAGCGTATGTCCCACCCCCTTT. Translated, it gives CASSVCPTPF.

The chain recombines TRBV4-1 with TRBJ2-5; a possible D gene is TRBD2 (6 bases). Germline values: CDR1 MGHRA, CDR2 YSYEKL. CDR3 length: 14 amino acids. Deletions cut 2 bases from V and 10 bases from J, with 17 bases between. The CDR3 is CASSQSGRQDDQYF. CDR3 sequence (DNA): TGCGCCAGCAGCCAAAGTGGGAGGCAAGACGACCAGTACTTC.

In the case of this clonotype: It may be a read error: a sequence one base away is much more abundant. CDR3 residues: CASSGDPHETFF. As DNA, the CDR3 is TGTGCCAGCAGTGGAGACCCGCACGAAACTTTCTTT. The chain is built from TRBV7-2 and TRBJ1-1; D ambiguous. This CDR3 spans 12 amino acids. Germline loops: CDR1 SGHTA, CDR2 FQGNSA. The V and J ends lost 6 bases and 12 bases respectively, with 17 bases between them.

The CDR3 sequence: CASSTPGVNTEAFF. In nucleotides, the CDR3 is TGCGCCAGCAGCACCCCAGGGGTGAACACTGAAGCTTTCTTT. V usage is TRBV10-2 and J usage is TRBJ1-1; D is perhaps TRBD1 (6 bases). Germline V gene data show CDR1 as WSHSY and CDR2 as SAAADI. This CDR3 contains 14 residues. V lost 6 bases to trimming and J lost 0 bases, with 11 bases between them.